Each of the 28 T cell receptor beta chains below was sequenced from the same sample in a study of Ad26.COV2.S vaccination and SARS-CoV-2 variants. Produced via immunoSEQ multiplex PCR; TCRdb's table is partial and in-frame only. The sample contains about 410,000 clones, more than 85% of which appear only once. Treatment indicated: over 15 received Ad26.COV2.S at low or high dose, single or two shots; a few received placebo; per-sample allocation not given. Sample collection was performed on day 63 after the first vaccine or placebo injection. Sequences were derived from peripheral blood, sampled in a trial of Ad26.COV2.S vaccine versus placebo. These receptors came from a person between 18 and 65 years old who received the Ad26.COV2.S COVID-19 vaccine or a placebo.

This clone was seen more than once but under ten times. The chain couples TRBV4-1 to TRBJ2-3; 7 positions match TRBD2. This CDR3 has 14 amino acids. V was pared by 4 bases and J by 4 bases, with 5 bases of the junction left unmatched. CDR1 and CDR2 (germline): MGHRA, YSYEKL. The CDR3 coding sequence is TGCGCCAGCAGCCCCAAGGGAGGGCCAGATACGCAGTATTTT. The encoded protein is CASSPKGGPDTQYF.

The chain is built from TRBV2 and TRBJ1-1; D remains ambiguous. Germline V lookup: CDR1 SNHLY, CDR2 FYNNEI. The CDR3 is made up of 11 amino acids. V lost 3 bases and J lost 7, with 6 bases in between. CDR3 DNA: TGTGCCAGCAGTGAGGACCTTGAAGCTTTCTTT. This sequence encodes CASSEDLEAFF.

This chain connects TRBV15 to TRBJ2-1; TRBD2 aligns across 8 bases. V lost 4 bases, J lost 0 bases, and 11 bases stayed unmatched. The CDR3 runs to 18 residues. The germline V gene encodes CDR1 LNHNV and CDR2 YYDKDF (reference sequence). CDR3 region: CATSTSPSGGASYNEQFF. The DNA of the CDR3 is TGTGCCACCAGCACCTCACCTTCCGGGGGGGCCTCCTACAATGAGCAGTTCTTC. Complete variable domain (other parts from reference TRBV15 and TRBJ2-1): DAMVIQNPRYQVTQFGKPVTLSCSQTLNHNVMYWYQQKSSQAPKLLFHYYDKDFNNEADTPDNFQSRRPNTSFCFLDIRSPGLGDTAMYLCATSTSPSGGASYNEQFFGPGTRLTVL.

The genes are TRBV7-9 and TRBJ2-1, with 9 nucleotides matching TRBD2. Germline assignment: CDR1 SEHNR and CDR2 FQNEAQ (reference sequence). The junction had 5 bases not matched to a gene; V was cut back by 1 base and J by 10 bases. The CDR3 consists of 14 residues. CDR3 residues: CASSLVLAGPEQFF. The CDR3 DNA follows: TGTGCCAGCAGCTTAGTTCTAGCGGGGCCGGAGCAGTTCTTC.

V and J are TRBV3-1 (or the pseudogene TRBV3-2) and TRBJ2-7; 8 bases agree with TRBD1. Germline loops: CDR1 LGHDT, CDR2 YNNKEL (reference sequence). V was pared by 0 bases and J by 5 bases, with 12 bases of the junction left unmatched. CDR3 length equals 17 residues. The CDR3 nucleotides are TGTGCCAGCAGCCAAGATTCCGGACAGGGTAGATCGGACGAGCAGTACTTC. Its translation is CASSQDSGQGRSDEQYF.

A note on this clone: The sample carries other DNA sequences with the same CDR3. The J gene is TRBJ1-1, the V gene TRBV12-3 or TRBV12-4, with unresolved D. Trimming removed 3 bases from V and 4 bases from J, with 9 bases in between. The length of the CDR3 is 13 residues. CDR3 sequence (DNA): TGTGCCAGCAGTTTGGGGTCTGGCACTGAAGCTTTCTTT. This gives the protein CASSLGSGTEAFF.

The chain uses TRBV3-1 (or the pseudogene TRBV3-2) and TRBJ2-2, with TRBD2 as a possible D gene (5 bases). V dropped 0 bases and J dropped 7 bases, with 9 bases sitting between them. This CDR3 is built from 14 residues. Germline V CDR1 and CDR2: LGHDT, YNNKEL (reference sequence). CDR3 sequence: CASSQEAEGGELFF. CDR3 in DNA: TGTGCCAGCAGCCAAGAGGCTGAGGGCGGGGAGCTGTTTTTT.

The chain combines TRBV12-3 or TRBV12-4 with TRBJ1-2, with unresolved D. The CDR3 totals 12 residues. Trimming left V 7 bases short and J 4 bases short, with 10 bases between. CDR3 coding DNA: TGTGCCAGCAATGACAATTCCTATGGCTACACCTTC. Protein product: CASNDNSYGYTF.

The genes are TRBV5-4 and TRBJ2-5; 9 bases agree with TRBD2. Germline V gene lookup returns CDR1 SGHNT and CDR2 YYREEE (reference sequence). The CDR3 sequence is 17 residues long. Losses at the gene ends were 0 bases for V and 3 bases for J; bases not matched to a gene: 9. CDR3 protein: CASSLGLAVGLKETQYF. CDR3 nucleotide sequence: TGTGCCAGCAGCTTGGGACTAGCGGTAGGGTTAAAAGAGACCCAGTACTTC.

The chain links TRBV5-4 to TRBJ1-2; 10 bases are a match to TRBD1. Germline assignment: CDR1 SGHNT and CDR2 YYREEE (reference sequence). Trimming at V came to 4 bases and at J to 3 bases, leaving 6 bases not matched to a gene. CDR3 length: 15 amino acids. CDR3 in DNA: TGTGCCAGCAGCGAGGACAGGGGGTTGGACTATGGCTACACCTTC. Protein product: CASSEDRGLDYGYTF.

The chain links TRBV6-5 to TRBJ1-4; D might be TRBD1 (5 bases). Germline V gives CDR1 MNHEY, CDR2 SVGAGI. V was shortened by 2 bases and J by 8 bases, with 15 bases between the two germline ends. The CDR3 extends over 15 amino acids. CDR3 amino acids: CASSYQGQRGEKLFF. Here the CDR3 DNA reads TGTGCCAGCAGTTACCAAGGACAACGAGGCGAAAAACTGTTTTTT.

This clone was detected only once. The chain recombines TRBV19 with TRBJ1-1; D is ambiguous. V lost 7 bases and J lost 1, with 7 bases in between. This CDR3 has 12 residues. Germline CDR1 LNHDA, CDR2 SQIVND (reference sequence). The CDR3 spells CASIGPNTEAFF. The CDR3 DNA reads as TGTGCCAGTATTGGACCGAACACTGAAGCTTTCTTT.

The J gene is TRBJ2-7, the V gene TRBV4-3; 10 bases are a match to TRBD2. Trimming cost V 1 base and J 3 bases; bases outside gene matches: 3. The CDR3 totals 15 residues. Germline loops: CDR1 LGHNA, CDR2 YSLEER. CDR3 in amino acids: CASSQVASGGYEQYF. The CDR3 DNA reads TGCGCCAGCAGCCAAGTTGCTAGCGGGGGCTACGAGCAGTACTTC.

This chain joins TRBV3-1 (or the pseudogene TRBV3-2) and TRBJ1-1, with TRBD1 matching 7 bases. V shed 3 bases, J shed 3 bases, and the junction held 4 bases outside the gene matches. CDR3 size: 14 residues. In germline, CDR1 is LGHDT, CDR2 YNNKEL (reference sequence). CDR3 coding DNA: TGTGCCAGCAGCCACGACAGGGAGGACACTGAAGCTTTCTTT. As protein: CASSHDREDTEAFF.

The chain recombines TRBV2 with TRBJ1-2; D might be TRBD1 (5 bases). Germline CDR1 reads SNHLY; CDR2 reads FYNNEI. V shed 5 bases and J shed 4 bases, with 11 bases lying between them. The CDR3 spans 13 residues. CDR3 sequence reads: CASSTDSFYGYTF. The CDR3 coding sequence is TGTGCCAGCAGTACCGACAGCTTCTATGGCTACACCTTC.

This rearrangement joins TRBV5-5 to TRBJ2-3; D is unclear. Trimming took off 4 bases at V and 5 bases at J, with 11 bases between the two ends. This CDR3 comprises 13 residues. Germline V CDR1 and CDR2: SGHKS, YYEKEE (reference sequence). The CDR3 bases are TGTGCCAGCAGCCTCGGAAGTGGAGATACGCAGTATTTT. Amino acid sequence: CASSLGSGDTQYF. Supplemented by reference TRBV5-5 and TRBJ2-3, the full variable domain reads DAGVTQSPTHLIKTRGQQVTLRCSPISGHKSVSWYQQVLGQGPQFIFQYYEKEERGRGNFPDRFSARQFPNYSSELNVNALLLGDSALYLCASSLGSGDTQYFGPGTRLTVL.

This chain uses TRBV7-9 with TRBJ1-1; D gene ambiguous. Trimming left V 2 bases short and J 2 bases short, with 9 bases between. Germline V CDR1 and CDR2: SEHNR, FQNEAQ (reference sequence). The CDR3 is 14 residues long. The chain's CDR3 is CASSLLGKNTEAFF. CDR3 in DNA: TGTGCCAGCAGCTTACTCGGAAAAAACACTGAAGCTTTCTTT.

This chain links TRBV5-6 with TRBJ2-2; 11 bases line up with TRBD1. The J segment lost 5 bases and the V segment lost 1 base, leaving 7 bases of the junction unmatched. The CDR3 extends over 17 amino acids. Germline V CDR1 and CDR2: SGHDT, YYEEEE. The CDR3 DNA sequence: TGTGCCAGCAGCTTGTTGGGGACAGGGGGTTGGACCGGGGAGCTGTTTTTT. This encodes CASSLLGTGGWTGELFF.

The chain couples TRBV6-6 to TRBJ2-3; the match to TRBD1 covers 7 bases. Unmatched junction bases numbered 10, after V lost 6 bases and J lost 4 bases. The CDR3 loop spans 15 amino acids. The germline V gene encodes CDR1 MNHNY and CDR2 SVGAGI (reference sequence). The CDR3 DNA is TGTGCCAGCAGCCCCGGGACAGAGGTATCAGATACGCAGTATTTT. This translates into CASSPGTEVSDTQYF.

This chain joins TRBV5-3 and TRBJ2-2; D might be TRBD1 or TRBD2, each matching 5 bases. TRBV5-3 qualifies as an ORF whose function is uncertain. This CDR3 spans 17 amino acids. V lost 5 bases, J lost 6 bases, and 23 bases lay in between. CDR3 nucleotide sequence: TGTGCCAGAAGGTATACGAGGGGAAGGGACCTCTCCGGGGAGCTGTTTTTT. It is translated as CARRYTRGRDLSGELFF.

This clone was detected only once. The gene calls are TRBV11-2 and TRBJ2-2; unclear D gene. Germline CDR1 is SGHAT and CDR2 is FQNNGV. V gave up 0 bases and J gave up 3 bases, with 5 bases separating them. CDR3 size: 14 residues. The CDR3 protein is CASSLERDTGELFF. The CDR3 DNA is TGTGCCAGCAGCTTAGAACGGGACACCGGGGAGCTGTTTTTT.

The chain combines TRBV24-1 with TRBJ2-3, with D perhaps TRBD2 (5 bases). The CDR3 sequence is 15 residues long. Germline CDR1 reads KGHDR; CDR2 reads SFDVKD. V lost 0 bases, J lost 2 bases, and 8 bases lay in between. The CDR3 nucleotides read TGTGCCACCAGTGATTTGTGGGAGAACACAGATACGCAGTATTTT. Encoded protein: CATSDLWENTDTQYF.

The chain uses TRBV5-8 and TRBJ2-5, with 15 bases aligning to TRBD2. The CDR3 extends over 17 amino acids. The V and J ends lost 4 bases and 3 bases, in that order; junction bases with no gene match: 7. Germline CDR1 SGHTS, CDR2 YDEGEE. The CDR3 loop reads CASSPGTSGGIKETQYF. CDR3 sequence (DNA): TGTGCCAGCAGCCCCGGGACTAGCGGGGGGATCAAAGAGACCCAGTACTTC.

The CDR3 loop is CASSARTGTNEKLFF. Here the CDR3 DNA reads TGTGCCAGCAGCGCGCGGACAGGGACTAATGAAAAACTGTTTTTT. The J gene is TRBJ1-4, the V gene TRBV7-2; 8 nucleotides align to TRBD1. V shed 5 bases and J 2 bases; nucleotides not matched to a gene: 4. The length of the CDR3 is 15 residues. The germline V gene has CDR1 SGHTA and CDR2 FQGNSA.

The chain couples TRBV27 to TRBJ2-6; 12 bases line up with TRBD1. The CDR3 covers 20 residues. With 2 bases clipped from V and 0 bases from J, the junction kept 8 bases outside the gene matches. CDR1 MNHEY and CDR2 SMNVEV come from the germline V gene (reference sequence). The CDR3 sequence is CASSLRGTGGGPSGANVLTF. As DNA, the CDR3 is TGTGCCAGCAGTTTAAGGGGGACAGGGGGCGGCCCCTCTGGGGCCAACGTCCTGACTTTC.

The gene calls are TRBV2 and TRBJ2-5, with D possibly matching TRBD1 (5 bases). This CDR3 region has 13 residues. V was cut by 3 bases and J by 6 bases, with 11 bases left in between. Germline CDR1 and CDR2: SNHLY and FYNNEI. The CDR3 coding sequence is TGTGCCAGCAGTGATGACAGTCGGAAGACCCAGTACTTC. This sequence encodes CASSDDSRKTQYF.

The chain is built from TRBV5-6 and TRBJ1-3, with D perhaps TRBD1 (5 bases). V shed 4 bases and J shed 4 bases, with 15 bases lying between them. CDR3 size: 15 residues. The germline V gene encodes CDR1 SGHDT and CDR2 YYEEEE. CDR3 residues: CASSRPGTQGNTIYF. As DNA, the CDR3 is TGTGCCAGCAGCCGGCCCGGGACGCAGGGAAACACCATATATTTT.

CDR3 protein: CASSFLRGAQANVLTF. The DNA for the CDR3 is TGTGCCAGCAGCTTCCTCCGGGGGGCACAGGCCAACGTCCTGACTTTC. The chain combines TRBV7-9 with TRBJ2-6, with D possibly TRBD2 on 7 matching bases. The CDR3 runs to 16 residues. CDR1 is SEHNR and CDR2 is FQNEAQ in the germline V gene (reference sequence). V lost 3 bases and J 6 bases, leaving 15 bases between the germline ends.